Below are 12 T cell receptor beta chains sequenced from a single sample in a study of regulatory T cells in long-lasting Graves disease. Specified time point: newly diagnosed GD, antithyroid drugs for less than 3 months. Researchers made the TCR library from RNA that was extracted from PBMCs. Library construction for TCR beta used iRepertoire HTBI primers and Arm-PCR of CDR3 regions. TCRdb re-analysed the multiplex PCR reads in MiXCR, keeping a single row per CDR3 protein. This table holds a few hundred thousand distinct CDR3 sequences, approximately 16% found once. This sample was shared with a second study, whose subject was T cells in Graves' hyperthyroidism and ophthalmopathy.

Sample: peripheral blood mononuclear cells (PBMCs), taken at new diagnosis, from a patient treated with antithyroid drugs. The origin of the receptors is a man aged 35 to 55 with Graves disease.

The V call is TRBV20-1, the J call TRBJ1-4; possibly TRBD1 for D (6 bases). Trimming stripped 0 bases from V and 5 bases from J, with 13 bases between. This CDR3 contains 15 residues. Per the germline V gene, CDR1 is DFQATT and CDR2 is SNEGSKA (reference sequence). DNA for the CDR3: TGCAGTGCTAGAGATGGGGGCAGAGACAATGAAAAACTGTTTTTT. It is translated as CSARDGGRDNEKLFF.

This clonotype has only a few counts. V and J are TRBV4-3 and TRBJ1-5; D remains ambiguous. Trimming took 0 bases from V and 8 from J, leaving 8 bases between them. The V gene's germline CDR1 is LGHNA and CDR2 YSLEER. The length of the CDR3 is 13 residues. CDR3 in amino acids: CASSQDFSEPQHF. The CDR3 DNA reads TGCGCCAGCAGCCAAGATTTTAGCGAGCCCCAGCATTTT.

V gene TRBV5-4 combines with J gene TRBJ1-2, with D possibly being TRBD1 (6 bases). The CDR3 runs to 14 residues. V gave up 4 bases and J gave up 4 bases, with 14 bases separating them. CDR1 and CDR2 from the germline V gene are SGHNT and YYREEE (reference sequence). The CDR3 protein is CASSVGQKPYGYTF. CDR3 DNA: TGTGCCAGCAGCGTAGGACAGAAGCCCTATGGCTACACCTTC.

The sample holds a few counts of this clonotype. The chain's CDR3 is CASRGVVNEKLFF. The CDR3 DNA reads as TGTGCCAGCAGAGGGGTAGTTAATGAAAAACTGTTTTTT. The rearrangement uses TRBV2 and TRBJ1-4, with D possibly being TRBD1 (5 bases). CDR1 SNHLY and CDR2 FYNNEI come from the germline V gene. V was shortened by 6 bases and J by 4 bases, with 9 bases between the two germline ends. There are 13 residues in the CDR3.

This clonotype was picked up many times. The V gene is TRBV2, the J gene TRBJ2-5; no firm D call. Germline CDR1 is SNHLY and CDR2 is FYNNEI. Trimming cost V 3 bases and J 4 bases, with 15 bases left between them. This CDR3 is built from 15 residues. In nucleotides, the CDR3 is TGTGCCAGCAGTGAGTTTGGGGTTTCTTTAGAGACCCAGTACTTC. Its protein product is CASSEFGVSLETQYF.

Many counts were recorded for this clonotype. The genes are TRBV2 and TRBJ2-3, with D possibly TRBD2 on 7 matching bases. Germline CDR1 reads SNHLY; CDR2 reads FYNNEI. V was pared by 9 bases and J by 6 bases, with 19 bases between. The CDR3 runs to 14 residues. CDR3 DNA sequence: TGTGCCAGTACGGACAGTGGGGGGGCGGATACGCAGTATTTT. This gives the protein CASTDSGGADTQYF. The whole variable domain, filled in from reference TRBV2 and TRBJ2-3, reads EPEVTQTPSHQVTQMGQEVILRCVPISNHLYFYWYRQILGQKVEFLVSFYNNEISEKSEIFDDQFSVERPDGSNFTLKIRSTKLEDSAMYFCASTDSGGADTQYFGPGTRLTVL.

This clonotype was detected many times. This chain joins TRBV20-1 and TRBJ1-4; 10 nucleotides line up with TRBD1. Looked up from germline, CDR1 is DFQATT and CDR2 is SNEGSKA (reference sequence). V lost 0 bases and J lost 7; bases outside the gene matches: 5. The CDR3 covers 15 residues. For the CDR3, the DNA is TGCAGTGCTAGAGATCGACGGACAGGGGGTGAAAAACTGTTTTTT. It encodes CSARDRRTGGEKLFF.

This chain's CDR3 is CSARLLGDYEQYF. CDR3 bases: TGCAGTGCTAGATTACTGGGTGACTACGAGCAGTACTTC. This rearrangement joins TRBV20-1 to TRBJ2-5; D gene uncertain. The J call is in doubt because the DNA end fits TRBJ2-7 better. Germline CDR1 reads DFQATT; CDR2 reads SNEGSKA (reference sequence). The CDR3 extends over 13 amino acids.

The V and J genes are TRBV20-1 and TRBJ2-5; the match to TRBD2 covers 13 bases. Per germline, CDR1 DFQATT and CDR2 SNEGSKA (reference sequence). CDR3 size: 14 residues. V lost 6 bases, J lost 4 bases, and 5 bases stayed unmatched. The CDR3 DNA sequence: TGCAGTGCGACGACTAGCGGGGGGTTAGAGACCCAGTACTTC. Translated: CSATTSGGLETQYF.

The genes are TRBV15 and TRBJ1-1; D is unclear. Trimming removed 1 base at V and 7 bases at J, with 7 bases between. Germline values: CDR1 LNHNV, CDR2 YYDKDF (reference sequence). CDR3 length: 12 amino acids. The CDR3 reads CATSRVGGEAFF. CDR3 DNA sequence: TGTGCCACCAGCAGAGTAGGCGGTGAAGCTTTCTTT.

The sample holds many counts of this clonotype. The chain couples TRBV10-3 to TRBJ2-1; 7 nucleotides agree with TRBD1. Trimming at V came to 3 bases and at J to 2 bases, leaving 7 bases not matched to a gene. This CDR3 comprises 16 residues. Germline CDR1 ENHRY, CDR2 SYGVKD. In nucleotides, the CDR3 is TGTGCCATCAGTGAACCGACAGGGAGTCCCTACAATGAGCAGTTCTTC. Its protein is CAISEPTGSPYNEQFF.

This clonotype has ten or more counts. The CDR3 nucleotides read TGTGCCAGCAAATACAGGGGTACGAACACTGAAGCTTTCTTT. Amino acid sequence: CASKYRGTNTEAFF. The chain has TRBV6-1 and TRBJ1-1; 7 bases fit TRBD1. CDR3 length equals 14 residues. CDR1 is MNHNS, CDR2 SASEGT, per germline. Germline trimming cut 7 bases from V and 1 base from J; bases unmatched to any gene: 6.